Presented here are 17 T cell receptor beta chains from one specimen sequenced in a study of regulatory T cells in long-lasting Graves disease. Time point reported: newly diagnosed GD, antithyroid drugs for less than 3 months. Scientists built the TCR library using RNA that was extracted from PBMCs. With iRepertoire HTBI primers and Arm-PCR of CDR3 regions, TCR beta libraries were built. One entry per CDR3 protein, called by TCRdb with MiXCR from the multiplex PCR reads. The data contain around 460,000 distinct CDR3 sequences, about 15% of them singletons. The same specimen was also included in a second study, on T cells in Graves' hyperthyroidism and ophthalmopathy.

Source: peripheral blood mononuclear cells (PBMCs), taken at new diagnosis, from a patient treated with antithyroid drugs. The origin of the receptors is a woman aged 45-60 years with Graves disease.

The CDR3 DNA is TGTGCCAGCATGGGGGTCCTCTCCTACGAGCAGTACTTC. Protein sequence: CASMGVLSYEQYF. The chain joins TRBV28 to TRBJ2-7; D tentatively reads TRBD1 or TRBD2 (5 bases each). With 7 bases removed from V and 0 bases from J, the gap between germline ends came to 10 bases. Germline V CDR1 and CDR2: MDHEN, SYDVKM. The CDR3 contains 13 residues.

This clonotype occurred a few times. The chain has TRBV27 and TRBJ2-1, with D perhaps matching TRBD2 (6 bases). The CDR3 spans 13 residues. Trimming stripped 2 bases from V and 10 bases from J, with 12 bases between. Germline V gene lookup returns CDR1 MNHEY and CDR2 SMNVEV (reference sequence). CDR3 in amino acids: CASSLKYAGEQFF. CDR3 sequence (DNA): TGTGCCAGCAGTTTAAAATACGCGGGAGAGCAGTTCTTC.

The chain employs TRBV30 and TRBJ2-7, with 12 bases fitting TRBD2. The CDR3 sequence is 15 residues long. V shed 2 bases, J shed 4 bases, and the junction held 6 bases outside the gene matches. CDR1 is GTSNPN and CDR2 is SVGIG in the germline V gene (reference sequence). This CDR3 is CAWSLRGLAGYEQYF. Written as DNA, the CDR3 is TGTGCCTGGAGTCTTCGCGGACTAGCGGGATACGAGCAGTACTTC.

The V call is TRBV10-3, the J call TRBJ2-3; 15 bases agree with TRBD2. V lost 3 bases, J lost 6 bases, and 4 bases stayed unmatched. The CDR3 consists of 16 residues. The germline V gene encodes CDR1 ENHRY and CDR2 SYGVKD. The CDR3, as DNA: TGTGCCATCAGTGACGGGACTAGCGGGAGGAGCGATACGCAGTATTTT. This translates into CAISDGTSGRSDTQYF.

In its sample, this clonotype was seen many times. The V and J genes are TRBV3-1 and TRBJ2-5; maybe TRBD2 (5 bases). This CDR3 region has 14 residues. Germline lookup yields CDR1 LGHDT and CDR2 YNNKEL (reference sequence). Trimming left V 3 bases short and J 1 base short, with 9 bases between. CDR3 nucleotide sequence: TGTGCCAGCAGCCACCGCCGGGGCCAAGAGACCCAGTACTTC. Protein: CASSHRRGQETQYF.

This clonotype was counted many times. The chain has TRBV2 and TRBJ1-4; 8 positions match TRBD1. V was clipped by 9 bases and J by 5 bases; unmatched bases: 11. The CDR3 spans 15 residues. The V gene's germline CDR1 is SNHLY and CDR2 FYNNEI. The CDR3 reads CARQREDRENEKLFF. The CDR3 coding sequence is TGTGCCAGGCAACGAGAGGACAGGGAAAATGAAAAACTGTTTTTT.

Remarks on this clonotype: A far larger clone is a single base away, which makes a read error likely. The V gene is TRBV12-3 or TRBV12-4, the J gene TRBJ2-5, with 11 bases aligning to TRBD1. The better agreement between TRBJ2-1 and the DNA end casts doubt on the J call. This CDR3 region has 15 residues. The CDR3 bases are TGTGCCAGCAGTTCAGCCGGACAGGGGGCTAATGAGCAGTTCTTC. This codes for CASSSAGQGANEQFF.

In its sample, this clonotype was seen many times. This chain uses TRBV7-4 with TRBJ2-6; no reliable D call. The germline gives CDR1 SGHVT, CDR2 SQSDAQ. This CDR3 has 18 amino acids. The V end was cut by 5 bases, the J end by 0 bases, with 17 bases between. CDR3 bases: TGTGCCAGCAGCCCCCACAACGATCCCGCCTCTGGGGCCAACGTCCTGACTTTC. Its protein product is CASSPHNDPASGANVLTF. The variable domain in full, completed from reference TRBV7-4 and TRBJ2-6, reads GAGVSQSPRYKVAKRGRDVALRCDSISGHVTLYWYRQTLGQGSEVLTYSQSDAQRDKSGRPSGRFSAERPERSVSTLKIQRTEQGDSAVYLCASSPHNDPASGANVLTFGAGSRLTVL.

This clonotype was recorded at least ten times. J is TRBJ2-7 and V is TRBV3-1; 11 bases are shared with TRBD1. From germline, CDR1 is LGHDT and CDR2 YNNKEL (reference sequence). V lost 1 base to trimming and J lost 5 bases; unmatched junction nucleotides: 1. The CDR3 runs 14 residues. CDR3 DNA: TGTGCCAGCAGCCAAGGGACAGGGGGCCACGAGCAGTACTTC. Its translation: CASSQGTGGHEQYF.

J is TRBJ2-1 and V is TRBV3-1, with 9 positions matching TRBD1. J lost 7 bases, V lost 0 bases, and 10 bases had no gene match. Germline V gives CDR1 LGHDT, CDR2 YNNKEL (reference sequence). The CDR3 has 17 amino acids. Here the CDR3 reads CASSQEFTGGAGNEQFF. In DNA, the CDR3 is TGTGCCAGCAGCCAAGAGTTCACAGGGGGCGCTGGGAATGAGCAGTTCTTC.

The chain is built from TRBV28 and TRBJ2-2; 7 bases line up with TRBD1. This CDR3 contains 14 residues. Per germline, CDR1 MDHEN and CDR2 SYDVKM. Trimming removed 6 bases from V and 3 bases from J; junction bases left unmatched: 4. CDR3 DNA: TGTGCCAGCAGAGCAGACAGGGACACCGGGGAGCTGTTTTTT. This encodes CASRADRDTGELFF.

In its sample, this clonotype was seen once. It may be a read error: a sequence one base away is much more abundant. The genes are TRBV10-2 and TRBJ2-7; 9 nucleotides line up with TRBD2. There are 17 residues in the CDR3. With V trimmed by 2 bases and J by 7 bases, 15 bases remained unmatched. Germline-derived CDR1 and CDR2 are WSHSY and SAAADI. DNA of the CDR3: TGCGCCAGCAGTGAGAATAGGAGGCTAGCGGGGTTAGGTGAGCAGTACTTC. Its translation: CASSENRRLAGLGEQYF.

Many counts were recorded for this clonotype. J is TRBJ2-5 and V is TRBV6-1, with 7 bases lining up with TRBD1. The CDR3 has 17 residues. V shed 2 bases and J 2 bases; nucleotides not matched to a gene: 11. In germline, CDR1 is MNHNS, CDR2 SASEGT. The CDR3: CASSEIFLVGQQETQYF. CDR3 in DNA: TGTGCCAGCAGTGAAATATTTCTGGTGGGACAGCAAGAGACCCAGTACTTC.

This clonotype appeared a single time. A much larger clone differs by one base, so this may be a read error. The chain is built from TRBV20-1 and TRBJ1-4, with TRBD1 identical over 9 bases. CDR3 length: 14 amino acids. Germline CDR1 is DFQATT and CDR2 is SNEGSKA (reference sequence). CDR3 in amino acids: CSATRRTGVEKLLF. The CDR3 nucleotides are TGCAGTGCCACCCGCCGGACAGGGGTTGAAAAACTGCTTTTT.

This clonotype was recorded at least ten times. The chain is built from TRBV5-1 and TRBJ2-7; 7 bases are a match to TRBD1. V shed 4 bases and J 2 bases; nucleotides not matched to a gene: 9. CDR3 size: 15 residues. The germline V gene encodes CDR1 SGHRS and CDR2 YFSETQ. CDR3 DNA sequence: TGCGCCAGCAGCCGTCTTGAAACAGGGGCCTACGAGCAGTACTTC. Protein: CASSRLETGAYEQYF.

At least ten counts were recorded for this clonotype. The CDR3: CAWSVRGHAGELFF. CDR3 bases: TGTGCCTGGAGTGTACGGGGGCACGCCGGGGAGCTGTTTTTT. The chain joins TRBV30 to TRBJ2-2, with D possibly called TRBD1 or TRBD2 (6 bases each). The germline V gene has CDR1 GTSNPN and CDR2 SVGIG (reference sequence). The CDR3 totals 14 residues. Trimming took off 0 bases at V and 6 bases at J, with 11 bases between the two ends.

V usage is TRBV3-1 and J usage is TRBJ1-4; D might be TRBD1 (6 bases). With 4 bases removed from V and 4 bases from J, the gap between germline ends came to 13 bases. The germline gives CDR1 LGHDT, CDR2 YNNKEL (reference sequence). The CDR3 runs 15 residues. CDR3 amino acids: CASSPRRTDNEKLFF. The CDR3 DNA is TGTGCCAGCAGCCCCAGGAGGACAGATAATGAAAAACTGTTTTTT.